This T cell receptor beta chain came from a study of vaccination effects on CD4 cells after COVID-19. Study-level results: Cross-reactivity toward common cold coronaviruses was confined to only 1 of 255 vaccine-induced clones in healthy vaccinees. Convalescent patients were scarce, and early post-infection timepoints were absent.

The method was immunoSEQ multiplex PCR; TCRdb's version includes in-frame clones alone and lacks a portion of them. The data hold 62,000 or so clones, with 80% observed a single time. CDR3 length equals 15 residues. Germline assignment: CDR1 LNHDA and CDR2 SQIVND (reference sequence). The ends lost 5 bases at V and 6 bases at J; junction bases unmatched: 10. Pools of viral peptides were used by the ViraFEST assay to expand antigen-specific CD4+ T cells ahead of sequencing. After roughly 10 days in culture, the CD4+ T cells were isolated. Absence of prior SARS-CoV-2 infection characterized the vaccine recipients, who showed negative nucleocapsid antibodies. The culture medium for some 2 million PBMC per well included around 9 IU/ml IL-2 and around 10 ug/ml peptides. Replacing half the medium with IL-2 medium was done on days 3 and 7. For this clone: The antigen is undetermined.

The rearrangement uses TRBV19 and TRBJ1-2, with TRBD1 matching 9 bases. The sequence came from a human donor who received a COVID-19 vaccine. The sample here was CD4+ T cells from PBMCs cultured with SARS-CoV-2 spike peptides, taken before COVID-19 vaccination. The CDR3 here is CASSPRDREVDGYTF. CDR3 coding DNA: TGTGCCAGTAGTCCGAGGGACAGGGAGGTCGATGGCTACACCTTC.